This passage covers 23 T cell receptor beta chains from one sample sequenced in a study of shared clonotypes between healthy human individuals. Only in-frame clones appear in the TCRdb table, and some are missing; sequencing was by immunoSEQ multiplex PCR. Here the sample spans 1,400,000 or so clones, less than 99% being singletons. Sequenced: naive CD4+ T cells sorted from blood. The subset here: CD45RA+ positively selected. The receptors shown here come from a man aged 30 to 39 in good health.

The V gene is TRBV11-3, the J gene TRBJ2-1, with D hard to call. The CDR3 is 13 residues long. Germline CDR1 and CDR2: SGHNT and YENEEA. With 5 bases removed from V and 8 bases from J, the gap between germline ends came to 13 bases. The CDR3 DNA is TGTGCCAGCAGCCGGGCATTCGACGATGAGCAGTTCTTC. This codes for CASSRAFDDEQFF.

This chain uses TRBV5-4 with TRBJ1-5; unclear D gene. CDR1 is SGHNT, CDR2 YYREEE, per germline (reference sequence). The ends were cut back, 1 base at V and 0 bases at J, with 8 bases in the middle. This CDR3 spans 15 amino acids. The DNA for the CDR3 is TGTGCCAGCAGCTTGCAAGGGCTTAGCAATCAGCCCCAGCATTTT. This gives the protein CASSLQGLSNQPQHF.

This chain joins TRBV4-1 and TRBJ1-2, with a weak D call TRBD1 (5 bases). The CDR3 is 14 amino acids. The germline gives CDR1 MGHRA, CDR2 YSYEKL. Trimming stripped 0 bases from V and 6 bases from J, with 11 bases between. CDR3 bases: TGCGCCAGCAGCCAAGAAGGGGCGTTAAATGGCTACACCTTC. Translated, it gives CASSQEGALNGYTF.

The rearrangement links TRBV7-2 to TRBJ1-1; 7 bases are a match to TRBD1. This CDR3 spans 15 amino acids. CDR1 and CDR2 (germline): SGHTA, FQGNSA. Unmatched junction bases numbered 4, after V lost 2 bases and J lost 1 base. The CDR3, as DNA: TGTGCCAGCAGCTTATCAGGGACAGCGAACACTGAAGCTTTCTTT. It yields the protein CASSLSGTANTEAFF.

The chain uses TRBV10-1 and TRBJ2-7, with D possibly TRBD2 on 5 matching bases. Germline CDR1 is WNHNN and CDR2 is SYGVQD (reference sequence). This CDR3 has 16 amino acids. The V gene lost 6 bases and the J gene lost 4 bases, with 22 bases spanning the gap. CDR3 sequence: CASREPLAPGSYEQYF. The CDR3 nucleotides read TGCGCCAGCAGAGAACCCCTAGCTCCCGGTTCGTACGAGCAGTACTTC.

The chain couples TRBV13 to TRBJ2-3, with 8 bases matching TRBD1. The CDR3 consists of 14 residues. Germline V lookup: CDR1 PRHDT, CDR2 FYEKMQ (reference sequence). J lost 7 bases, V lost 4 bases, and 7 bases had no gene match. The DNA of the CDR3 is TGTGCCAGCAGCTCCTACAGGGGGAGTAATACGCAGTATTTT. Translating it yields CASSSYRGSNTQYF.

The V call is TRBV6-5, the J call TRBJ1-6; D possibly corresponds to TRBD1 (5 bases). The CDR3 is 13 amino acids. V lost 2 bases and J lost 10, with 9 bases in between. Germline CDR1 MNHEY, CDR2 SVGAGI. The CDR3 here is CASSYIGGSPLHF. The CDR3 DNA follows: TGTGCCAGCAGTTACATTGGGGGGTCACCCCTCCACTTT.

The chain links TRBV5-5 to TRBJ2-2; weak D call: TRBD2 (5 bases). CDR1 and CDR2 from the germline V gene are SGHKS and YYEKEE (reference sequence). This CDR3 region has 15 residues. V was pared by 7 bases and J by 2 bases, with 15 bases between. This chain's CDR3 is CASARRRSNTGELFF. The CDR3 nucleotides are TGTGCCAGCGCCCGGAGGAGGAGTAACACCGGGGAGCTGTTTTTT.

CDR3 nucleotide sequence: TGCGCCAGCAGCTTGGACACGGGTGACAATGAGCAGTTCTTC. This gives the protein CASSLDTGDNEQFF. The gene calls are TRBV5-1 and TRBJ2-1; D gene unclear. The CDR3 spans 14 residues. Germline V gives CDR1 SGHRS, CDR2 YFSETQ. V lost 0 bases and J 5 bases, leaving 9 bases between the germline ends.

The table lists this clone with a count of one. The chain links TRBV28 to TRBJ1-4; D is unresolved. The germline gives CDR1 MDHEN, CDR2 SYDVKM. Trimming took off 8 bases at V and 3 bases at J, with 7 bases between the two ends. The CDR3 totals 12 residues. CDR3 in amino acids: CASGRANEKLFF. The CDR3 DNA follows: TGTGCCAGCGGTAGGGCTAATGAAAAACTGTTTTTT.

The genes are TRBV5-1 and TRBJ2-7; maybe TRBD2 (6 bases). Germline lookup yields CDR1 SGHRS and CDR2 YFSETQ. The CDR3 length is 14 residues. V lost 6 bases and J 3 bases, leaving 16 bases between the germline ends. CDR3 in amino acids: CASNIGGKNYEQYF. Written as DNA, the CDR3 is TGCGCCAGCAATATTGGGGGGAAAAACTACGAGCAGTACTTC.

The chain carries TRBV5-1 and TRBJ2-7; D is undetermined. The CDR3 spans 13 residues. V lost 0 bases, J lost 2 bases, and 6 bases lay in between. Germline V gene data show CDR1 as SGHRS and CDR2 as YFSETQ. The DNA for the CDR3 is TGCGCCAGCAGCTTGGCGGATACCTACGAGCAGTACTTC. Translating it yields CASSLADTYEQYF.

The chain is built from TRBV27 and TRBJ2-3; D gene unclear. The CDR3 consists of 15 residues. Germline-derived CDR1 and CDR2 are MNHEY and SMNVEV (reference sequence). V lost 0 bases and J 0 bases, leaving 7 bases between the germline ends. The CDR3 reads CASSLSSVSTDTQYF. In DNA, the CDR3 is TGTGCCAGCAGTTTATCTTCGGTCAGCACAGATACGCAGTATTTT.

The DNA of the CDR3 is TGCAGTGCTCCAGGGAGAGAGACCCAGTACTTC. This gives the protein CSAPGRETQYF. The J gene is TRBJ2-5, the V gene TRBV20-1; D is tentatively TRBD1 or TRBD2 (5 bases each). The CDR3 sequence is 11 residues long. V lost 5 bases to trimming and J lost 4 bases, with 8 bases between them. The germline V gene has CDR1 DFQATT and CDR2 SNEGSKA (reference sequence).

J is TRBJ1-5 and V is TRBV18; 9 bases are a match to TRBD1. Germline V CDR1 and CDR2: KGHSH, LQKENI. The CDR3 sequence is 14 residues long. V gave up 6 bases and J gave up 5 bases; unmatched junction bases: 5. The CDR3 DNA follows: TGTGCCAGCTCGGGACAGGGTGACGATCAGCCCCAGCATTTT. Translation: CASSGQGDDQPQHF.

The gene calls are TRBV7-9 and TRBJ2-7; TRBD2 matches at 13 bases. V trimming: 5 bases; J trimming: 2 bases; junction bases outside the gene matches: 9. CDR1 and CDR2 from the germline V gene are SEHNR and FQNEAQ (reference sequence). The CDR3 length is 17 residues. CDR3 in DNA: TGTGCCAGCAGCATAGGGACTAGCGGGATCCTCACCTACGAGCAGTACTTC. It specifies CASSIGTSGILTYEQYF.

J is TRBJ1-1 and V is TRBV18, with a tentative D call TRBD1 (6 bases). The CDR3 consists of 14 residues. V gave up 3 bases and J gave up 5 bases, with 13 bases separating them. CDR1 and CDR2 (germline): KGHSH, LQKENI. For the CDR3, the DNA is TGTGCCAGCTCACCGACAGGCGTGGAAACTGAAGCTTTCTTT. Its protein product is CASSPTGVETEAFF.

CDR3 in amino acids: CASSPREGTEQYF. In DNA form, the CDR3 reads TGTGCCAGCAGCCCCCGGGAAGGGACCGAGCAGTACTTC. The chain joins TRBV9 to TRBJ2-7, with D perhaps matching TRBD1 or TRBD2 (5 bases each). The CDR3 is 13 amino acids. Germline values: CDR1 SGDLS, CDR2 YYNGEE. The germline V and J ends were trimmed by 4 bases and 6 bases, with 14 bases remaining between them.

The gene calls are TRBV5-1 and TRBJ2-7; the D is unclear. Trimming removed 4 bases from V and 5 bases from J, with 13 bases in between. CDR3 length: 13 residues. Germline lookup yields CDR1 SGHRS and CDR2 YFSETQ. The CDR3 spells CASSPFVGNEQYF. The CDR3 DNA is TGCGCCAGCAGCCCGTTTGTGGGAAACGAGCAGTACTTC.

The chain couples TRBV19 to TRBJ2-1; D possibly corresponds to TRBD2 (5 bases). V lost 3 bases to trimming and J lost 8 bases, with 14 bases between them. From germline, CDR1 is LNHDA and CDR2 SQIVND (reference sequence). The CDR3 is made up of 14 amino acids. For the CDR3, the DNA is TGTGCCAGTAGTATCGTTGCCTGGGAGTATGAGCAGTTCTTC. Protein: CASSIVAWEYEQFF.

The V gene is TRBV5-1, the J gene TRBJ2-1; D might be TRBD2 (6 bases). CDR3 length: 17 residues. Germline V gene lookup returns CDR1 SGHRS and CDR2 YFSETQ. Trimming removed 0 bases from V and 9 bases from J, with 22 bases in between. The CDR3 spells CASSLAELRLVMSEQFF. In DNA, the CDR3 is TGCGCCAGCAGCTTGGCCGAATTAAGACTAGTTATGAGTGAGCAGTTCTTC.

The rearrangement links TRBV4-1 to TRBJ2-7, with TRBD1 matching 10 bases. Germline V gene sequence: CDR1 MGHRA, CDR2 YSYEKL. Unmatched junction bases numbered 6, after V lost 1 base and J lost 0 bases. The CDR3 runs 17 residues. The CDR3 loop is CASSQGGTGVSSYEQYF. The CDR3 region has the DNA TGCGCCAGCAGCCAAGGAGGGACAGGGGTTAGCTCCTACGAGCAGTACTTC.

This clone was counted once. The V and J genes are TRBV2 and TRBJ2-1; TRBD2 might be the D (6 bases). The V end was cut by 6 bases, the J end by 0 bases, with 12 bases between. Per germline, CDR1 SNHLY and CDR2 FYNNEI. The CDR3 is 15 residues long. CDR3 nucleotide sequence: TGTGCCAGCAGCCAGGACGGGAGCTCCTACAATGAGCAGTTCTTC. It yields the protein CASSQDGSSYNEQFF.